This T cell receptor beta chain was captured by sequencing in a study of shared clonotypes between healthy human individuals. Study conclusions and caveats: The study found roughly 5% of naive CD4 clonotypes shared across four donors.

Measured with immunoSEQ multiplex PCR; TCRdb has only the in-frame clones, and not every one. The repertoire includes millions of clones, roughly 95% of them detected once, and 0.9% to 1.3% sits in the top ten. The germline V gene has CDR1 SGHTA and CDR2 FQGNSA. This CDR3 region has 14 residues. V lost 10 bases and J lost 8; bases outside the gene matches: 12. This clone has only one observation. Its target is not known. Naive CD8 cells, CD45RO-negative and positively selected for CCR7, excluded terminally differentiated effector memory CD45RA+ cells. The receptor comes from a man younger than 35 in good health. Sequencing input: naive CD8+ T cells sorted from blood. V usage is TRBV7-2 and J usage is TRBJ2-4; 9 positions match TRBD1. CDR3 sequence reads: CANFPGTGWDIQYF. Here the CDR3 DNA reads TGTGCCAACTTCCCCGGGACAGGGTGGGACATTCAGTACTTC. The full variable domain, in which reference TRBV7-2 and TRBJ2-4 provide the parts outside the CDR3, is GAGVSQSPSNKVTEKGKDVELRCDPISGHTALYWYRQSLGQGLEFLIYFQGNSAPDKSGLPSDRFSAERTGGSVSTLTIQRTQQEDSAVYLCANFPGTGWDIQYFGAGTRLSVL.